The TCR beta chain under discussion was sequenced for a study of blood T cell repertoires in COVID-19 (dated by TCRdb to 2020 to 2022). For the study in its entirety: Collaborator samples came from the United States, Italy and Spain and covered acute and convalescent phases of COVID-19. Subjects who had been exposed to COVID-19, were actively infected with it, or had recovered from it provided the deeply sampled blood TCRbeta repertoires that made up the dataset. The repertoires were released in a freely available public database intended as a resource for research on the immune response to SARS-CoV-2. Where available, HLA class I and class II types were obtained from metadata supplied by the sample provider rather than from assay-based typing. Nearly every sample came with metadata listing a de-identified subject ID, COVID-19 status, age in years and sex. The samples were drawn from the first 160 participants of the ongoing ImmuneRACE study and from under 1,500 subjects provided by 6 global collaborators. The material from the prospective study consisted of cDNA or gDNA derived from T cells, B-cell-depleted T cells, or PBMCs.

The CDR3, from cysteine to phenylalanine, totals 16 residues. Only the CDR3 region is kept as DNA, spanning 48 bases read in frame from base 1. Reading the germline V gene gives CDR1 MGHRA and CDR2 YSYEKL. V loses 7 bases, J loses 2 bases, and the germline ends lie 17 bases apart. TCRbeta CDR3 regions were amplified from genomic DNA using the immunoSEQ Assay, a bias-controlled multiplex PCR. In the original analysis: Nucleated cell counts per sample were estimated from amplification of reference gene primers within the assay. To quantify the absolute abundance of each unique TCRbeta CDR3 rearrangement, sequence reads were collapsed and filtered. For each sample, productive Simpson clonality was calculated by taking the square root of Simpson's diversity index across productive rearrangements. TCRdb provides this immuneACCESS table in a form limited to in-frame rearrangements. Some clones are lacking; in checked studies, under half of them reflect an unresolved V gene, and why the rest are absent is not known. From that table come the V and J calls and clone size; the DNA was used to work out D and trimming. The sample table holds about 97,000 clones, of which just over 85% were seen once. The ten biggest clones cover just over 2% of the sample.

Summary of the overall study and its limitations: The amount of clinical and demographic metadata varied by source and participant and was provided uncurated.

Note on this clone: The target of this receptor is not known. The input lacks base qualities; no much larger clone sits a single base away.

In Seattle, one collaborating source enrolled patients while the infection was active and tracked those patients longitudinally over the course of disease. Each collaborating institution followed its own protocols to collect whole blood in K2EDTA tubes. Collaborator samples were shipped for TCRbeta analysis as frozen whole blood, isolated PBMCs, or DNA extracted from either sample type. Sequencing input: peripheral blood. The receptor was derived from a man aged 45-65 years with COVID-19, enrolled during active disease. The chain couples TRBV4-1 to TRBJ2-2; TRBD2 might be the D gene, on 6 matching bases. The DNA sequence is as follows: TGCGCCAGCAAAAGGGATGGGGGGACTAACACCGGGGAGCTGTTTTTT. The translation is CASKRDGGTNTGELFF.